This TCR beta chain was sequenced for a study of T cell responses to AZD1222 COVID-19 vaccine. The repertoire was sequenced with immunoSEQ multiplex PCR; TCRdb's copy has only in-frame clones and lacks some. The sample includes 150,000 to 200,000 clones, about 92% of them seen just once. Study-level findings and limits: There were vaccine-associated CD4 TCRs across spike, dominant at 160-218 and 743-854. Clonal diversity was possibly underestimated, and the donors were mostly white British, with more females.

Germline V gene lookup returns CDR1 SGHAT and CDR2 FQNNGV. The CDR3 runs to 15 residues. V lost 5 bases to trimming and J lost 2 bases, with 13 bases between them. Note on this clone: Its antigen is not known.

The TCR originated in an adult in good health. The V call is TRBV11-2, the J call TRBJ2-4; the D gene is possibly TRBD2 (6 bases). This specimen was peripheral blood, taken on day 0 of AZD1222 vaccination. CDR3 nucleotide sequence: TGTGCCAGCAGCCCCTTAAGCGGGCCCAAAAACATTCAGTACTTC. Residues: CASSPLSGPKNIQYF. The variable domain in full, with the rest retrieved from reference TRBV11-2 and TRBJ2-4, is EAGVAQSPRYKIIEKRQSVAFWCNPISGHATLYWYQQILGQGPKLLIQFQNNGVVDDSQLPKDRFSAERLKGVDSTLKIQPAKLEDSAVYLCASSPLSGPKNIQYFGAGTRLSVL.